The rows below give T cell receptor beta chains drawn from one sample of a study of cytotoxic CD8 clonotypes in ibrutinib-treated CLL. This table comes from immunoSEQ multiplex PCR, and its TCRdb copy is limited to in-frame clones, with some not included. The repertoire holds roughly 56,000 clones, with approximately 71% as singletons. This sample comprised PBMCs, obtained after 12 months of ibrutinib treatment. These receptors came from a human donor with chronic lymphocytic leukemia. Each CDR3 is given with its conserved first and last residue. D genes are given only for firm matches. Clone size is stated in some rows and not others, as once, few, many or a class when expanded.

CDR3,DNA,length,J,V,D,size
CASGLVQGGAGGTDTQYF,TGTGCTAGTGGTTTGGTACAAGGGGGGGCAGGCGGCACAGATACGCAGTATTTT,18,TRBJ2-3,TRBV12-5,.,.
CASSQGSTDTQYF,TGCGCCAGCAGTCAAGGAAGCACAGATACGCAGTATTTT,13,TRBJ2-3,TRBV5-1,.,.
CASSSPGASYNEQFF,TGTGCCAGCAGTTCACCAGGGGCCTCCTACAATGAGCAGTTCTTC,15,TRBJ2-1,TRBV28,.,.
CASIHGETNFYNEQFF,TGTGCCAGCATCCACGGGGAAACGAATTTTTACAATGAGCAGTTCTTC,16,TRBJ2-1,TRBV2,.,.
CAWTGSNTIYF,TGTGCCTGGACAGGGTCCAACACCATATATTTT,11,TRBJ1-3,TRBV30,.,.
CASSVEAPGTVGTGELFF,TGTGCCAGCAGCGTAGAGGCCCCCGGGACCGTGGGGACCGGGGAGCTGTTTTTT,18,TRBJ2-2,TRBV9,.,.
CATSDPRNTDTQYF,TGTGCCACCAGTGACCCTAGAAACACAGATACGCAGTATTTT,14,TRBJ2-3,TRBV15,.,.
CASSSRTLGTYEQYF,TGTGCCAGCAGCTCTAGGACCTTGGGGACCTACGAGCAGTACTTC,15,TRBJ2-7,TRBV7-2,.,once
CSVDGGRGANTEAFF,TGCAGCGTCGATGGGGGACGAGGAGCGAACACTGAAGCTTTCTTT,15,TRBJ1-1,TRBV29-1,.,.
CASSGGGGRNQPQHF,TGTGCCAGCAGTGGTGGTGGGGGTCGCAATCAGCCCCAGCATTTT,15,TRBJ1-5,TRBV5-4,.,once
CASSRAGNTGELFF,TGTGCCAGCAGTAGGGCGGGAAACACCGGGGAGCTGTTTTTT,14,TRBJ2-2,TRBV6-5,.,once
CASSRWGQEAYEQYF,TGCGCCAGCAGTAGATGGGGACAGGAAGCCTACGAGCAGTACTTC,15,TRBJ2-7,TRBV5-1,TRBD1,few
CASGLATYEQYF,TGTGCCAGCGGACTAGCGACCTACGAGCAGTACTTC,12,TRBJ2-7,TRBV28,TRBD2,few
CASRATRRSYEQYF,TGTGCCAGCAGGGCAACTAGACGCTCCTACGAGCAGTACTTC,14,TRBJ2-7,TRBV27,.,.
CASSPRDGNTIYF,TGTGCCAGCAGCCCCAGGGATGGAAACACCATATATTTT,13,TRBJ1-3,TRBV11-3,.,few
CASSAGNGQETQYF,TGTGCCAGCTCAGCGGGAAATGGTCAAGAGACCCAGTACTTC,14,TRBJ2-5,TRBV18,.,.
CASSATTGGGNTIYF,TGTGCCAGCAGCGCAACCACAGGGGGCGGAAACACCATATATTTT,15,TRBJ1-3,TRBV9,TRBD1,.
CASSLVGVNTGELFF,TGTGCCAGCAGCTTAGTGGGTGTGAACACCGGGGAGCTGTTTTTT,15,TRBJ2-2,TRBV11-2,.,.
CAISVAGSGNTIYF,TGTGCCATCAGTGTTGCGGGCTCTGGAAACACCATATATTTT,14,TRBJ1-3,TRBV10-3,.,.
CASSLVSGTYGYTF,TGCGCCAGCAGCTTGGTGTCTGGGACCTATGGCTACACCTTC,14,TRBJ1-2,TRBV5-1,.,.
CASSPRVVSSGRADYEQYF,TGTGCCAGCTCACCACGGGTCGTTTCGTCGGGCAGGGCGGATTACGAGCAGTACTTC,19,TRBJ2-7,TRBV18,.,once
CASSFTGGNTIYF,TGTGCCAGCAGTTTTACAGGGGGCAACACCATATATTTT,13,TRBJ1-3,TRBV28,TRBD1,.
CASKGGGTDTQYF,TGTGCCAGTAAGGGAGGGGGAACCGATACGCAGTATTTT,13,TRBJ2-3,TRBV19,.,.
CASSLRPRNEKLFF,TGTGCCAGCAGTTTAAGACCGCGTAATGAAAAACTGTTTTTT,14,TRBJ1-4,TRBV28,.,few
CASSLDRGLNTIYF,TGTGCCAGCAGTTTGGACAGGGGATTAAACACCATATATTTT,14,TRBJ1-3,TRBV28,TRBD1,.
CASSLVYTGTAPKPQHF,TGTGCCAGCAGTCTAGTTTACACCGGGACAGCCCCGAAGCCCCAGCATTTT,17,TRBJ1-5,TRBV27,TRBD1,.
CASSQERDYNEQFF,TGCGCCAGCAGCCAAGAGCGGGATTACAATGAGCAGTTCTTC,14,TRBJ2-1,TRBV4-3,.,few
CASNRGETGELFF,TGTGCCAGCAACAGGGGAGAAACCGGGGAGCTGTTTTTT,13,TRBJ2-2,TRBV28,TRBD1,.
CASSHQTTLGTEAFF,TGCGCCAGCAGCCACCAGACAACCCTCGGGACTGAAGCTTTCTTT,15,TRBJ1-1,TRBV4-1,.,.
CASSGTSGRDEQFF,TGTGCCAGCAGCGGGACTAGCGGGAGGGATGAGCAGTTCTTC,14,TRBJ2-1,TRBV25-1,TRBD2,.
CASSRDSLYGYTF,TGTGCCAGCAGCCGGGACAGTCTTTATGGCTACACCTTC,13,TRBJ1-2,TRBV6-5,TRBD1,.
CASSLAASGRGGTDTQYF,TGTGCCAGCAGCTTGGCAGCTAGCGGGAGAGGGGGCACAGATACGCAGTATTTT,18,TRBJ2-3,TRBV5-6,TRBD2,.
CASSPTGTARANYGYTF,TGCGCCAGCAGCCCGACCGGGACAGCACGAGCTAACTATGGCTACACCTTC,17,TRBJ1-2,TRBV4-1,TRBD1,.
CASSPVLNTGELFF,TGTGCCAGCAGCCCAGTCCTGAACACCGGGGAGCTGTTTTTT,14,TRBJ2-2,TRBV7-2,.,many
CASSKHWTGPNTGELFF,TGCGCCAGCAGCAAACACTGGACAGGTCCGAACACCGGGGAGCTGTTTTTT,17,TRBJ2-2,TRBV5-1,TRBD1,.
CASSLALAHNEQFF,TGTGCCAGCAGCTTGGCACTAGCACACAATGAGCAGTTCTTC,14,TRBJ2-1,TRBV5-4,.,.
CASSGLTSGSFYEQYF,TGTGCCAGCAGTGGTCTGACTAGCGGGAGTTTCTACGAGCAGTACTTC,16,TRBJ2-7,TRBV2,TRBD2,.
CASSPGQGTDIQYF,TGTGCCAGCAGCCCCGGACAGGGGACGGACATTCAGTACTTC,14,TRBJ2-4,TRBV5-4,TRBD1,once
CASSLVVGGYGYTF,TGCGCCAGCAGCTTGGTCGTGGGCGGCTATGGCTACACCTTC,14,TRBJ1-2,TRBV5-1,.,.
CASMDGGYQETQYF,TGTGCCAGTATGGACGGAGGTTATCAAGAGACCCAGTACTTC,14,TRBJ2-5,TRBV2,.,.
CASSYHAAGGEHVDTQYF,TGTGCCAGCAGTTACCATGCGGCGGGAGGGGAACACGTCGATACGCAGTATTTT,18,TRBJ2-3,TRBV6-7,TRBD2,many
CSGRWGARDTQYF,TGCAGCGGCCGTTGGGGGGCGAGAGATACGCAGTATTTT,13,TRBJ2-3,TRBV29-1,.,few
CAVKQGLEQFF,TGTGCCGTCAAACAGGGTCTTGAGCAGTTCTTC,11,TRBJ2-1,TRBV7-6,.,.
CASSPTGGTGYTF,TGCGCCAGCAGCCCGACAGGGGGGACTGGCTACACCTTC,13,TRBJ1-2,TRBV4-1,TRBD1,.
CASTYRVPGRTYEQYF,TGTGCCAGCACCTACAGGGTACCCGGAAGAACCTACGAGCAGTACTTC,16,TRBJ2-7,TRBV6-6,.,.